This is a list of T cell receptor beta chains from one sample in a study of OX40 agonist ivuxolimab in advanced cancers. Produced via immunoSEQ multiplex PCR; TCRdb's table is partial and in-frame only. Of tens of thousands of clones in the sample, roughly 87% were seen once. Specimen: CD4+ or CD8+ T cells sorted from blood, collected in a trial of the OX40 agonist ivuxolimab. These receptors were obtained from an adult with an advanced solid tumor such as melanoma, head and neck, liver or kidney cancer. CDR3s include the opening cysteine and the closing phenylalanine or tryptophan. A D gene is named only where the DNA matches it firmly. Clone sizes are given selectively: once, few, many, or a class where the clone is expanded.

abundance: .; v_gene: TRBV2; d_gene: TRBD2; j_gene: TRBJ2-3; CDR3aa: CASSGLGGVLSTDTQYF; CDR3nt: TGTGCCAGCAGTGGTCTTGGGGGGGTGCTTAGCACAGATACGCAGTATTTT
abundance: .; v_gene: TRBV14; d_gene: .; j_gene: TRBJ2-5; CDR3aa: CASSQVLRGLETQYF; CDR3nt: TGTGCCAGCAGCCAAGTCTTAAGAGGTTTAGAGACCCAGTACTTC
abundance: .; v_gene: TRBV28; d_gene: .; j_gene: TRBJ1-1; CDR3aa: CASSLSGGRYTEAFF; CDR3nt: TGTGCCAGCAGTTTATCGGGGGGCCGGTACACTGAAGCTTTCTTT
abundance: .; v_gene: TRBV4-1; d_gene: TRBD2; j_gene: TRBJ2-3; CDR3aa: CASSQDPRTSRTTDTQYF; CDR3nt: TGCGCCAGTAGCCAAGATCCCAGGACTAGCCGAACTACAGATACGCAGTATTTT
abundance: .; v_gene: TRBV28; d_gene: TRBD2; j_gene: TRBJ2-1; CDR3aa: CASSPSGLPYNEQFF; CDR3nt: TGTGCCAGCAGTCCCTCGGGACTACCCTACAATGAGCAGTTCTTC
abundance: .; v_gene: TRBV6-6; d_gene: TRBD2; j_gene: TRBJ2-2; CDR3aa: CATRGSGTSAGELFF; CDR3nt: TGTGCCACCCGAGGGAGCGGGACCTCCGCCGGGGAGCTGTTTTTT
abundance: .; v_gene: TRBV11-2; d_gene: .; j_gene: TRBJ1-2; CDR3aa: CASSHQREYGYTF; CDR3nt: TGTGCCAGCAGCCATCAGAGGGAGTATGGCTACACCTTC
abundance: .; v_gene: TRBV28; d_gene: TRBD2; j_gene: TRBJ2-1; CDR3aa: CASSLLGGTSGAYNEQFF; CDR3nt: TGTGCCAGCAGTCTCCTGGGGGGGACTAGCGGTGCCTACAATGAGCAGTTCTTC
abundance: .; v_gene: TRBV5-1; d_gene: TRBD2; j_gene: TRBJ2-5; CDR3aa: CASSPGTSGEETQYF; CDR3nt: TGCGCCAGCAGCCCGGGGACTAGCGGGGAAGAGACCCAGTACTTC
abundance: once; v_gene: TRBV2; d_gene: .; j_gene: TRBJ1-1; CDR3aa: CASSDGGITRQAFF; CDR3nt: TGTGCCAGCAGTGACGGGGGAATAACTAGGCAGGCTTTCTTT
abundance: .; v_gene: TRBV30; d_gene: TRBD1; j_gene: TRBJ1-2; CDR3aa: CAWSIRLGQGFYGYTF; CDR3nt: TGTGCCTGGAGTATTCGGCTGGGACAGGGGTTTTATGGCTACACCTTC
abundance: .; v_gene: TRBV19; d_gene: .; j_gene: TRBJ1-2; CDR3aa: CASSITGQGGYTF; CDR3nt: TGTGCCAGTAGTATAACCGGGCAAGGTGGCTACACCTTC
abundance: .; v_gene: TRBV7-8; d_gene: .; j_gene: TRBJ2-6; CDR3aa: CASSFIPGANVLTF; CDR3nt: TGTGCCAGCAGCTTCATCCCCGGGGCCAACGTCCTGACTTTC
abundance: .; v_gene: TRBV29-1; d_gene: TRBD2; j_gene: TRBJ2-5; CDR3aa: CSVGQGSGTSGSRTQYF; CDR3nt: TGCAGCGTTGGTCAGGGATCCGGGACTAGCGGGAGCCGTACCCAGTACTTC
abundance: .; v_gene: TRBV9; d_gene: TRBD1; j_gene: TRBJ1-5; CDR3aa: CASSVGGTGSQPQHF; CDR3nt: TGTGCCAGCAGCGTAGGGGGGACAGGGAGCCAGCCCCAGCATTTT
abundance: .; v_gene: TRBV6-1; d_gene: .; j_gene: TRBJ2-7; CDR3aa: CASSFSGTSYEQYF; CDR3nt: TGTGCCAGCAGTTTTTCCGGGACTTCATACGAGCAGTACTTC
abundance: .; v_gene: TRBV28; d_gene: .; j_gene: TRBJ1-2; CDR3aa: CASSHMIVDARDNLNYGYTF; CDR3nt: TGTGCCAGCAGTCACATGATAGTGGATGCGCGGGACAACTTGAACTATGGCTACACCTTC
abundance: once; v_gene: TRBV27; d_gene: TRBD1; j_gene: TRBJ2-1; CDR3aa: CASSPWTGRGDNEQFF; CDR3nt: TGTGCCAGCAGTCCTTGGACAGGGCGAGGAGACAATGAGCAGTTCTTC
abundance: .; v_gene: TRBV7-9; d_gene: TRBD2; j_gene: TRBJ2-7; CDR3aa: CASSRVNSGIDEQYF; CDR3nt: TGTGCCAGCAGTCGCGTCAATAGCGGGATCGACGAGCAGTACTTC
abundance: .; v_gene: TRBV5-1; d_gene: .; j_gene: TRBJ1-2; CDR3aa: CASSLAESSYTF; CDR3nt: TGCGCCAGCAGCTTGGCGGAGTCCAGCTACACCTTC
abundance: .; v_gene: TRBV6-6; d_gene: .; j_gene: TRBJ2-5; CDR3aa: CASSRGYQETQYF; CDR3nt: TGTGCCAGCAGTCGGGGCTACCAAGAGACCCAGTACTTC
abundance: .; v_gene: TRBV27; d_gene: .; j_gene: TRBJ2-7; CDR3aa: CASSLVSGSPSYEQYF; CDR3nt: TGTGCCAGCAGTTTAGTTTCTGGCTCCCCATCCTACGAGCAGTACTTC
abundance: .; v_gene: TRBV16; d_gene: .; j_gene: TRBJ2-1; CDR3aa: CASSPPGVAAKNEQFF; CDR3nt: TGTGCCAGCAGCCCACCGGGAGTAGCGGCTAAAAATGAGCAGTTCTTC
abundance: .; v_gene: TRBV6-4; d_gene: TRBD2; j_gene: TRBJ2-7; CDR3aa: CASSLSEREEYEQYF; CDR3nt: TGTGCCAGCAGCCTGTCTGAGCGGGAGGAGTACGAGCAGTACTTC
abundance: .; v_gene: TRBV28; d_gene: .; j_gene: TRBJ1-6; CDR3aa: CASSPGGGINSPLHF; CDR3nt: TGTGCCAGCAGCCCCGGCGGGGGAATTAATTCACCCCTCCACTTT
abundance: once; v_gene: TRBV7-2; d_gene: .; j_gene: TRBJ2-7; CDR3aa: CASSQGRSSYEQYF; CDR3nt: TGTGCCAGCAGTCAAGGACGCAGCTCCTACGAGCAGTACTTC
abundance: .; v_gene: TRBV5-1; d_gene: .; j_gene: TRBJ1-4; CDR3aa: CASSLAGTATNEKLFF; CDR3nt: TGCGCCAGCAGCTTGGCAGGGACTGCAACTAATGAAAAACTGTTTTTT
abundance: .; v_gene: TRBV5-5; d_gene: TRBD1; j_gene: TRBJ2-3; CDR3aa: CASSLDWPQGADTQYF; CDR3nt: TGTGCCAGCAGCTTGGATTGGCCTCAGGGGGCAGATACGCAGTATTTT
abundance: .; v_gene: TRBV5-6; d_gene: TRBD2; j_gene: TRBJ2-5; CDR3aa: CASSLAGLAGETQYF; CDR3nt: TGTGCCAGCAGCTTGGCGGGACTAGCGGGGGAGACCCAGTACTTC
abundance: .; v_gene: TRBV11-2; d_gene: .; j_gene: TRBJ2-5; CDR3aa: CASSLGGGSTETQYF; CDR3nt: TGTGCCAGCAGCTTAGGGGGGGGCTCAACGGAGACCCAGTACTTC
abundance: .; v_gene: TRBV28; d_gene: .; j_gene: TRBJ2-3; CDR3aa: CASSTWQNTDTQYF; CDR3nt: TGTGCCAGCAGTACTTGGCAGAACACAGATACGCAGTATTTT
abundance: .; v_gene: TRBV9; d_gene: .; j_gene: TRBJ2-5; CDR3aa: CASSNSGQPIQETQYF; CDR3nt: TGTGCCAGCAGCAATTCAGGACAACCTATTCAAGAGACCCAGTACTTC
abundance: .; v_gene: TRBV19; d_gene: .; j_gene: TRBJ2-5; CDR3aa: CASSLKETQYF; CDR3nt: TGTGCCAGTAGTCTAAAAGAGACCCAGTACTTC
abundance: .; v_gene: TRBV5-4; d_gene: .; j_gene: TRBJ1-5; CDR3aa: CASSTYGQPQHF; CDR3nt: TGTGCCAGCAGCACGTATGGACAGCCCCAGCATTTT
abundance: once; v_gene: TRBV6-6; d_gene: .; j_gene: TRBJ1-3; CDR3aa: CASSFSPGNTIYF; CDR3nt: TGTGCCAGCAGTTTTAGCCCCGGAAACACCATATATTTT
abundance: .; v_gene: TRBV11-2; d_gene: .; j_gene: TRBJ2-7; CDR3aa: CASSLDGTGYEQYF; CDR3nt: TGTGCCAGCAGCTTAGACGGGACTGGCTACGAGCAGTACTTC
abundance: .; v_gene: TRBV7-3; d_gene: .; j_gene: TRBJ2-1; CDR3aa: CASSLLAGLGNEQFF; CDR3nt: TGTGCCAGCAGCTTACTGGCGGGATTAGGGAATGAGCAGTTCTTC
abundance: .; v_gene: TRBV11-2; d_gene: .; j_gene: TRBJ1-5; CDR3aa: CASSLALDQPQHF; CDR3nt: TGTGCCAGCAGCTTAGCACTAGATCAGCCCCAGCATTTT
abundance: .; v_gene: TRBV30; d_gene: .; j_gene: TRBJ1-1; CDR3aa: CAWSKFAGHNTEAFF; CDR3nt: TGTGCCTGGAGTAAGTTCGCGGGACACAACACTGAAGCTTTCTTT
abundance: .; v_gene: TRBV11-2; d_gene: .; j_gene: TRBJ1-6; CDR3aa: CASSPRVRGNHNSPLHF; CDR3nt: TGTGCCAGCAGCCCACGGGTAAGGGGCAATCATAATTCACCCCTCCACTTT
abundance: .; v_gene: TRBV5-4; d_gene: .; j_gene: TRBJ1-2; CDR3aa: CASSLDLIGYTF; CDR3nt: TGTGCCAGCAGCTTAGATCTTATAGGCTACACCTTC
abundance: .; v_gene: TRBV19; d_gene: TRBD1; j_gene: TRBJ1-2; CDR3aa: CASSPDRGSPYGYTF; CDR3nt: TGTGCCAGTAGTCCGGACAGGGGGTCTCCTTATGGCTACACCTTC
abundance: .; v_gene: TRBV5-1; d_gene: TRBD2; j_gene: TRBJ2-3; CDR3aa: CASSLGLAGGPFADTQYF; CDR3nt: TGCGCCAGCAGCTTGGGGCTAGCGGGAGGGCCCTTCGCAGATACGCAGTATTTT
abundance: .; v_gene: TRBV30; d_gene: .; j_gene: TRBJ2-7; CDR3aa: CAWSVARGGEQYF; CDR3nt: TGTGCCTGGAGTGTTGCCCGGGGCGGTGAGCAGTACTTC
abundance: .; v_gene: TRBV15; d_gene: .; j_gene: TRBJ1-5; CDR3aa: CATSSGEGVDQPQHF; CDR3nt: TGTGCCACCAGCAGTGGTGAGGGGGTAGATCAGCCCCAGCATTTT
abundance: .; v_gene: TRBV19; d_gene: .; j_gene: TRBJ1-5; CDR3aa: CASSKGTDEPQHF; CDR3nt: TGTGCCAGTAGCAAAGGGACTGATGAGCCCCAGCATTTT
abundance: .; v_gene: TRBV20-1; d_gene: .; j_gene: TRBJ2-1; CDR3aa: CSARSYNEQFF; CDR3nt: TGCAGTGCTAGAAGCTACAATGAGCAGTTCTTC
abundance: .; v_gene: TRBV5-4; d_gene: TRBD1; j_gene: TRBJ1-1; CDR3aa: CASSLRSGGPTTEAFF; CDR3nt: TGTGCCAGCAGCTTGAGGTCAGGGGGACCAACCACTGAAGCTTTCTTT
abundance: .; v_gene: TRBV13; d_gene: .; j_gene: TRBJ1-1; CDR3aa: CASSLAGNTEAFF; CDR3nt: TGTGCCAGCAGCTTAGCCGGGAACACTGAAGCTTTCTTT
abundance: .; v_gene: TRBV20-1; d_gene: .; j_gene: TRBJ2-3; CDR3aa: CSPTDTQYF; CDR3nt: TGCAGTCCCACAGATACGCAGTATTTT